This TCR beta chain is drawn from a study of blood T cell repertoires in COVID-19. At the level of the study: Sources were T cells, B-cell-depleted T cells, or PBMCs; the material itself was cDNA or gDNA.

Germline V lookup: CDR1 LNHNV, CDR2 YYDKDF (reference sequence). The CDR3 is made up of 13 amino acids. Deletions cut 9 bases from V and 6 bases from J, with 17 bases between. Authors' data handling: How many nucleated cells were present was estimated from reference gene primer amplification. The table came from immunoSEQ multiplex PCR; TCRdb's copy has only in-frame clones and leaves some out. The V and J calls and clone size are taken from that table; D and trimming were inferred from the DNA. Of some 200,000 clones listed, around nine tenths are singletons. Sequences were obtained from peripheral blood. The rearrangement uses TRBV15 and TRBJ1-1; D not certain. The clonotype was recovered from a woman aged 18-30 years who had recovered from COVID-19. CDR3 nucleotides: TGTGCCACAGCCGCCGCGCTTGAATCTGAAGCTTTCTTT. Encoded protein: CATAAALESEAFF.